A single count supports the clone carrying this T cell receptor (beta chain). The ends were cut back, 2 bases at V and 0 bases at J, with 10 bases in the middle. This CDR3 has 15 amino acids. Per the germline V gene, CDR1 is MNHNS and CDR2 is SASEGT. This entry belongs to a study of blood T cell repertoires in COVID-19. Study overall: The analysed material was cDNA or gDNA that came from T cells, B-cell-depleted T cells, or PBMCs.

Sequencing was performed with immunoSEQ multiplex PCR; in TCRdb, only in-frame clones are kept and a portion is missing. This sample has over 120,000 clones, with 75% to 80% found just once. Enrolled through a virtual design, the participants were between 18 and 89 years of age and came from approximately 25 US areas. The receptor was isolated from a woman between 45 and 60 years old who had recovered from COVID-19. V gene TRBV6-1 combines with J gene TRBJ1-1; D may be TRBD1 (5 bases). What was sequenced was PBMCs or T cells enriched from blood (not recorded which). The CDR3 sequence: CASSESWGLNTEAFF. CDR3 DNA: TGTGCCAGCAGTGAAAGCTGGGGCCTGAACACTGAAGCTTTCTTT.